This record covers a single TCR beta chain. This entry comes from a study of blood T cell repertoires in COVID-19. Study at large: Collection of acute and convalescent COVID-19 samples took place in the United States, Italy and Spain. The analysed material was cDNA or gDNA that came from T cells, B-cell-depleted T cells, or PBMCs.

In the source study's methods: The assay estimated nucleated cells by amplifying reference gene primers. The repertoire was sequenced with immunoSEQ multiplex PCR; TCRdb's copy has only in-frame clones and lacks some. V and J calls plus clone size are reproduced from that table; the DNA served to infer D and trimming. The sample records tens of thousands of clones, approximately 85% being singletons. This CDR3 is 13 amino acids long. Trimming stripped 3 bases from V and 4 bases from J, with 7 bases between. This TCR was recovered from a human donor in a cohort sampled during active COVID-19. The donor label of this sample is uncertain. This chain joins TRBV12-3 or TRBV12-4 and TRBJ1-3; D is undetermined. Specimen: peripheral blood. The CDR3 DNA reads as TGTGCCAGCAGTTTGGCAGGAGGAAACACCATATATTTT. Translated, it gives CASSLAGGNTIYF.